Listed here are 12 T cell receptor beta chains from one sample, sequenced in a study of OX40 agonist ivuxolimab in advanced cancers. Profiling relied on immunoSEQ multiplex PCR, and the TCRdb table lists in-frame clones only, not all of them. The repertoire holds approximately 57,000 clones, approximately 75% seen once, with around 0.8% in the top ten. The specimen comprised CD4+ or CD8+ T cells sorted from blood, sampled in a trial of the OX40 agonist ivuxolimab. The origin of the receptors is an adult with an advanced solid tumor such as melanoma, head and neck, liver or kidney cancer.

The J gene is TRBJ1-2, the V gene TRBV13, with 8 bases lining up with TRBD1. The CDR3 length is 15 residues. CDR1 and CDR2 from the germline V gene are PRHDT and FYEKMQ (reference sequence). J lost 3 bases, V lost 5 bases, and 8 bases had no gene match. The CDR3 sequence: CASSKGQGRDYGYTF. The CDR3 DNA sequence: TGTGCCAGCAGCAAAGGACAGGGAAGGGACTATGGCTACACCTTC.

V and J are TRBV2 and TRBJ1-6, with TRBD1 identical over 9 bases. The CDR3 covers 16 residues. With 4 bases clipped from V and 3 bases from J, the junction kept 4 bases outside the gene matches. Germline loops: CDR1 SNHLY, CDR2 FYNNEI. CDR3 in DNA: TGTGCCAGCAGTGCCCAGGGACAGGGCTATAATTCACCCCTCCACTTT. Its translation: CASSAQGQGYNSPLHF.

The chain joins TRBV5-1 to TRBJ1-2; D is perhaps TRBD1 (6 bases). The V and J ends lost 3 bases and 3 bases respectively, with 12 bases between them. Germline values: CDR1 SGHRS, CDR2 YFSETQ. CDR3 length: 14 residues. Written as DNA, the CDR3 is TGCGCCAGCAGCTCTACGACAGGTGACTATGGCTACACCTTC. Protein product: CASSSTTGDYGYTF.

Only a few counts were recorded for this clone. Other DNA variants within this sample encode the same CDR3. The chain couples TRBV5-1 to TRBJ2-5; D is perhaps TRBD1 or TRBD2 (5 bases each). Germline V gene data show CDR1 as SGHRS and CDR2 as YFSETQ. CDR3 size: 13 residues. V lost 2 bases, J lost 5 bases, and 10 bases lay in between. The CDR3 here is CASSLEGQETQYF. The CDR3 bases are TGCGCCAGCAGCTTAGAGGGGCAGGAGACCCAGTACTTC.

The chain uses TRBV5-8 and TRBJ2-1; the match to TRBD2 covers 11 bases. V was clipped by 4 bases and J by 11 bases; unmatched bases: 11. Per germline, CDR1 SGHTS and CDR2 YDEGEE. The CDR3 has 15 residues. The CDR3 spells CASSRHSGGAGKQFF. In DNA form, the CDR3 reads TGTGCCAGCAGCCGGCATAGCGGGGGGGCCGGGAAGCAGTTCTTC.

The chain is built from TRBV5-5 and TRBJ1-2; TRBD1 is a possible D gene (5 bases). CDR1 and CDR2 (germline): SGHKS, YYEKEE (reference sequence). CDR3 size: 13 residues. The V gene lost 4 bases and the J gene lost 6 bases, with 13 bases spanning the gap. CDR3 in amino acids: CASSRGGFDGYTF. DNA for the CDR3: TGTGCCAGCAGCAGGGGCGGTTTCGATGGCTACACCTTC.

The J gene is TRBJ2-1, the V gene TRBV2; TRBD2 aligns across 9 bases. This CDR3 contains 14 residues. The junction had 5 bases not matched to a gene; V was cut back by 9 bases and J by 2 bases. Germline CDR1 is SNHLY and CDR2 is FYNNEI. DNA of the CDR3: TGTGCCAGTCAACTAGCGGGTACCTACAATGAGCAGTTCTTC. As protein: CASQLAGTYNEQFF.

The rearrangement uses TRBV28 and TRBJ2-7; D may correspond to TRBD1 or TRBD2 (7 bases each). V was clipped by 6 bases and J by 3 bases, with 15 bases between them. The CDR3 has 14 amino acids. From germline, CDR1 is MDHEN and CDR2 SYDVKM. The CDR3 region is CASRPTGTNYEQYF. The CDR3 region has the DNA TGTGCCAGCAGACCGACAGGGACTAACTACGAGCAGTACTTC.

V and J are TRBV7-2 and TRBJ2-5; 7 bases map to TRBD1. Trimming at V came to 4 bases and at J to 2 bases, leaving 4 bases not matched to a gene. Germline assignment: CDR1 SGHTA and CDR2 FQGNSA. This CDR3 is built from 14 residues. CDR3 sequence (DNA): TGTGCCAGCAGCTCCCACAGGGGTCAAGAGACCCAGTACTTC. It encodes CASSSHRGQETQYF. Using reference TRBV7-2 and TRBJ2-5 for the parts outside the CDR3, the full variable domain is GAGVSQSPSNKVTEKGKDVELRCDPISGHTALYWYRQSLGQGLEFLIYFQGNSAPDKSGLPSDRFSAERTGGSVSTLTIQRTQQEDSAVYLCASSSHRGQETQYFGPGTRLLVL.

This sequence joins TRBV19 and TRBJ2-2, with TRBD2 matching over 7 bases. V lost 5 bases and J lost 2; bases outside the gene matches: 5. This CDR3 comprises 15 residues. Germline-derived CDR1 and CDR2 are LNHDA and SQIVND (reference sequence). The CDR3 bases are TGTGCCAGTAGTGTAAGCGGGGCTAACACCGGGGAGCTGTTTTTT. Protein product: CASSVSGANTGELFF.

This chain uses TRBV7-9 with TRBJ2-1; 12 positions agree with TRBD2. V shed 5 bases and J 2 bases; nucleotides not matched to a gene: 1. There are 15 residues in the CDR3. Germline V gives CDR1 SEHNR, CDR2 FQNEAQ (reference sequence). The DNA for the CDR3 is TGTGCCAGCAGCCCTAGCGGGGGGGCCTACAATGAGCAGTTCTTC. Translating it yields CASSPSGGAYNEQFF.

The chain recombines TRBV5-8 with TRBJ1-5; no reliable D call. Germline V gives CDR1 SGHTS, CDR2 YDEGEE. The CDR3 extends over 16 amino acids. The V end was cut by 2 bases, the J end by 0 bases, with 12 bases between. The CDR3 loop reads CASSFNLLLSNQPQHF. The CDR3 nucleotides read TGTGCCAGCAGCTTCAACCTTTTACTTAGCAATCAGCCCCAGCATTTT.